A single T cell receptor (beta chain) is shown here with its context. Antigen: not known. Data came from immunoSEQ multiplex PCR; TCRdb stores just in-frame clones and leaves some out. Among about 70,000 clones listed, around 84% were seen once. The data originate from a study of T cell responses to AZD1222 COVID-19 vaccine. Study summary: Both about-4-week and about-12-week second-dose recipients were combined. Study-level points and caveats: Across spike, vaccine-associated CD4 TCRs were found, dominant at 160-218 and 743-854.

V lost 5 bases to trimming and J lost 6 bases; unmatched junction nucleotides: 6. Germline CDR1 LNHDA, CDR2 SQIVND (reference sequence). CDR3 length: 15 amino acids. The starting material was peripheral blood, obtained on day 0 of AZD1222 vaccination. The sequence derives from an adult in good health. The chain is built from TRBV19 and TRBJ2-2; 10 nucleotides line up with TRBD1. In nucleotides, the CDR3 is TGTGCCAGTAGTGCCAGCGGACAGGGGGCCGGGGAGCTGTTTTTT. Its protein is CASSASGQGAGELFF.